There are a few counts of the clone carrying this TCR beta chain. Its antigen is unknown. Investigators reverse transcribed all isolated RNA, so they sequenced expressed TCRB transcripts. Some clones are missing from TCRdb's copy, which holds only in-frame ones; the method was immunoSEQ multiplex PCR. The sample has about 620,000 clones; around 15% are singletons. These data are taken from a study of beta chain features in type 1 diabetes. Study observations and caveats: The naive, central memory and Treg TCRB repertoires looked more alike in patients than they did in healthy donors.

The V gene end was trimmed by 5 bases and the J gene end by 0 bases; junction bases not matched to a gene: 4. This CDR3 is built from 14 residues. Germline assignment: CDR1 SGHTS and CDR2 YDEGEE. The rearrangement links TRBV5-8 to TRBJ1-2; 7 bases align to TRBD1. The TCR comes from a man aged 18 to 30 in good health. The sequencing input was naive CD4+ T cells from blood. The CDR3 DNA is TGTGCCAGCAGAATGACAGGGACTAACTATGGCTACACCTTC. Amino acid sequence: CASRMTGTNYGYTF.